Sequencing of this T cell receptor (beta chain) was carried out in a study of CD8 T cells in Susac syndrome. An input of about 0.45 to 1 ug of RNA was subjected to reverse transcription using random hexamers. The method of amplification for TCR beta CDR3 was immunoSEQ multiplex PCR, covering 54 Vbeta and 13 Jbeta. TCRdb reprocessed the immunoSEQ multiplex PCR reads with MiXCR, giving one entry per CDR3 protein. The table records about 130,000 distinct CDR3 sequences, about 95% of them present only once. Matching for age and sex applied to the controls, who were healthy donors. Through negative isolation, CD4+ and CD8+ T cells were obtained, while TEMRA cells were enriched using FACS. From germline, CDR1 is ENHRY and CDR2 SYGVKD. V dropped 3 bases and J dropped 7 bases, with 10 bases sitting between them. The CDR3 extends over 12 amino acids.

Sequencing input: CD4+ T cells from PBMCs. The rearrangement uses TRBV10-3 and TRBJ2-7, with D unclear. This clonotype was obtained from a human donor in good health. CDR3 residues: CAISEEAREQYF. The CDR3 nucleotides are TGTGCCATCAGTGAAGAAGCGCGAGAGCAGTACTTC.